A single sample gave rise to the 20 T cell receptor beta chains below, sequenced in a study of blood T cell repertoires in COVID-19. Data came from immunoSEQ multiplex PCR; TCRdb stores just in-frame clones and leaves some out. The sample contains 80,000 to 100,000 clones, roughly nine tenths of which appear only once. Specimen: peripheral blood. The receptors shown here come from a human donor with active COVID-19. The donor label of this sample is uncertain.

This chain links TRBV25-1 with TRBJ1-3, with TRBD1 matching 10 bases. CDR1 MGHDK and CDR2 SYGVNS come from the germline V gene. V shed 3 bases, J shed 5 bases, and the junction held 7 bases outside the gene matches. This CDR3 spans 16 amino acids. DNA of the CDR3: TGTGCCAGCAGTGAGTCGGGACAGGGGACGCGAAACACCATATATTTT. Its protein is CASSESGQGTRNTIYF.

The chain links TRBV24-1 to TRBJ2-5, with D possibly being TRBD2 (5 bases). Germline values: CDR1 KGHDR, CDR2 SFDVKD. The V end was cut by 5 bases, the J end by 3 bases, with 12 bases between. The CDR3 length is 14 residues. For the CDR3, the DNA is TGTGCCACCAGTGGGACTCGAACGGAAGAGACCCAGTACTTC. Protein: CATSGTRTEETQYF.

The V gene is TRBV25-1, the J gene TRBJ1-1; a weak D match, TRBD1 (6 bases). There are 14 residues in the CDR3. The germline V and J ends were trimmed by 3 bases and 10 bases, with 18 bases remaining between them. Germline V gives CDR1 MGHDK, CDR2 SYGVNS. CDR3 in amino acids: CASSDWNREEGAFF. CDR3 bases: TGTGCCAGCAGTGACTGGAACAGGGAAGAGGGAGCTTTCTTT.

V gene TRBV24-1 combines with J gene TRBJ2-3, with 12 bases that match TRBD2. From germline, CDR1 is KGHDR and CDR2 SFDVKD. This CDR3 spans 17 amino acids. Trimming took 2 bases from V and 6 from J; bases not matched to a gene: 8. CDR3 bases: TGTGCCACCAGTGATTCCACTCTAGCGGGGGGGACGGATACGCAGTATTTT. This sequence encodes CATSDSTLAGGTDTQYF.

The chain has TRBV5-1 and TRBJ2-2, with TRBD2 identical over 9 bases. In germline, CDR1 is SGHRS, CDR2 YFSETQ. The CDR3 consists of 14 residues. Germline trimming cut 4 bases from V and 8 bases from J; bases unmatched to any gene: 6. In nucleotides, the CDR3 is TGCGCCAGCAGCCGCGGGAGGGGGAAAGGGGAGCTGTTTTTT. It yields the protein CASSRGRGKGELFF.

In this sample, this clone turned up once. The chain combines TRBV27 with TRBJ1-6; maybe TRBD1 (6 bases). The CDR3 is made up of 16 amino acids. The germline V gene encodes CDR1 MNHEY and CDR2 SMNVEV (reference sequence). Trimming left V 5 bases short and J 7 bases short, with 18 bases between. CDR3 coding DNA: TGTGCCAGCAGTCAACCCGGGGGGGCCCCCAATTCACCCCTCCACTTT. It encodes CASSQPGGAPNSPLHF.

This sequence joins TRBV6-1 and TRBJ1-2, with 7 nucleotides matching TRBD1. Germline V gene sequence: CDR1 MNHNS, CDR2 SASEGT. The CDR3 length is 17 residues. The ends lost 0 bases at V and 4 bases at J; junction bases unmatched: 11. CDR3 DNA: TGTGCCAGCAGTGAAGCGCTTCTGGGGCAGGGGGGCTATGGCTACACCTTC. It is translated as CASSEALLGQGGYGYTF.

The CDR3, as DNA: TGCGCCAGCAGCTCTCGACAGGGAGGAGAGACCCAGTACTTC. Protein sequence: CASSSRQGGETQYF. The V and J genes are TRBV4-1 and TRBJ2-5, with a tentative D call TRBD1 (7 bases). V lost 5 bases to trimming and J lost 4 bases, with 14 bases between them. Germline V gives CDR1 MGHRA, CDR2 YSYEKL. The CDR3 is made up of 14 amino acids.

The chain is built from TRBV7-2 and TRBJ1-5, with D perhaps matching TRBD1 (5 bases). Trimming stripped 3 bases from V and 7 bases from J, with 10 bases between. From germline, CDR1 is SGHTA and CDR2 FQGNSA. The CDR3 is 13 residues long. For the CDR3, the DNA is TGTGCCAGCAGCTTCTTCCGGGGGCAGCCCCAGCATTTT. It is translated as CASSFFRGQPQHF.

Here the CDR3 DNA reads TGTGCCAGCAGCTTGGCTCGCCCGGGGGCTAACTATGGCTACACCTTC. Protein: CASSLARPGANYGYTF. This sequence joins TRBV5-4 and TRBJ1-2; tentatively, D is TRBD1 (5 bases). From germline, CDR1 is SGHNT and CDR2 YYREEE (reference sequence). V shed 0 bases and J shed 0 bases, with 12 bases lying between them. The CDR3 covers 16 residues.

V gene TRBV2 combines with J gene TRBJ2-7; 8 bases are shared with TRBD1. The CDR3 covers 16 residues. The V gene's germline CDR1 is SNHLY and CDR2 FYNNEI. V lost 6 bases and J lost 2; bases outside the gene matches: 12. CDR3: CASREGQDVIPYEQYF. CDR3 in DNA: TGTGCCAGCAGAGAGGGACAGGATGTAATCCCCTACGAGCAGTACTTC.

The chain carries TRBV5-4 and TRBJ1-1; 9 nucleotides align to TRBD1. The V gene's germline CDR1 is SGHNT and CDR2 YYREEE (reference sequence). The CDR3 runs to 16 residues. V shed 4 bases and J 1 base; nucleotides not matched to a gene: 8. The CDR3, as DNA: TGTGCCAGCAGCCACTGGACAGGGGCCCCGAACACTGAAGCTTTCTTT. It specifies CASSHWTGAPNTEAFF.

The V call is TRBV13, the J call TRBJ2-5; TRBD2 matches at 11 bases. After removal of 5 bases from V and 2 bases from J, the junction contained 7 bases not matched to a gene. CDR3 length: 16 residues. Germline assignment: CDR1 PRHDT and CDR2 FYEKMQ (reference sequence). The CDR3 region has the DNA TGTGCCAGCAGCACCCCCGGGACTAGCGGTCAAGAGACCCAGTACTTC. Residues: CASSTPGTSGQETQYF.

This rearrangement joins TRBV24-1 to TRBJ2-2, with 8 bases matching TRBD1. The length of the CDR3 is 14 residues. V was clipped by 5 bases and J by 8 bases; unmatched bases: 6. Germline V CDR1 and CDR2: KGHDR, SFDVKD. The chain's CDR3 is CATSADRAGGELFF. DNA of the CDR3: TGTGCCACCAGTGCGGACAGGGCAGGGGGGGAGCTGTTTTTT.

In DNA, the CDR3 is TGTGCCAGCAGTGAACCGGGAGTGAACACTGAAGCTTTCTTT. The encoded protein is CASSEPGVNTEAFF. The chain employs TRBV6-1 and TRBJ1-1, with no clear D. CDR3 size: 14 residues. CDR1 is MNHNS, CDR2 SASEGT, per germline. Trimming pared 2 bases from V and 0 bases from J, leaving 7 bases between.

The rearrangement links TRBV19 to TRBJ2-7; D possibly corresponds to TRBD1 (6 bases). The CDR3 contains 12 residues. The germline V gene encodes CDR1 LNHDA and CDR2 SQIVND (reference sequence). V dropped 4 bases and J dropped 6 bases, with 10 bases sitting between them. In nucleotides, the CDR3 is TGTGCCAGTAGTAACAGGGCGGGCGAGCAGTACTTC. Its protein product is CASSNRAGEQYF.

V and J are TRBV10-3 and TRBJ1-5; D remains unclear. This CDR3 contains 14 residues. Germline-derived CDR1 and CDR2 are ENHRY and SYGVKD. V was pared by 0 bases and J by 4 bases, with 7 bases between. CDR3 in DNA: TGTGCCATCAGTGAGTCAGAGGGAAATCAGCCCCAGCATTTT. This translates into CAISESEGNQPQHF.

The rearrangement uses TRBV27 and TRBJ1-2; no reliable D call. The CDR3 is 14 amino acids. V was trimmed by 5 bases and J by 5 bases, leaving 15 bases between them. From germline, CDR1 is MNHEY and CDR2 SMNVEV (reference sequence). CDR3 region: CASSPRGAGYGYTF. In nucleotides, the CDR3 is TGTGCCAGCAGTCCGCGGGGAGCGGGGTATGGCTACACCTTC.

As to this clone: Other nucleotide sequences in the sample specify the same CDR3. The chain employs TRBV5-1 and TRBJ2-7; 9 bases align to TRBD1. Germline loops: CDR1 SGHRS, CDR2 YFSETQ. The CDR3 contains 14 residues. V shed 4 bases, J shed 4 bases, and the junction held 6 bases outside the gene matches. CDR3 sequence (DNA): TGCGCCAGCAGCCCCGGACAGGGGTCTTACGAGCAGTACTTC. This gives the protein CASSPGQGSYEQYF. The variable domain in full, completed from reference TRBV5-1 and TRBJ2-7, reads KAGVTQTPRYLIKTRGQQVTLSCSPISGHRSVSWYQQTPGQGLQFLFEYFSETQRNKGNFPGRFSGRQFSNSRSEMNVSTLELGDSALYLCASSPGQGSYEQYFGPGTRLTVT.

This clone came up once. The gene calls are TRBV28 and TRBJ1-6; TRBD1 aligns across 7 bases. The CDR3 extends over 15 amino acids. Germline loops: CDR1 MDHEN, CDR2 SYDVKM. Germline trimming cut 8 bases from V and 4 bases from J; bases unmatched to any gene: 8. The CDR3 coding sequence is TGTGCCAGCGGGGAACAGGGGTCTTATAATTCACCCCTCCACTTT. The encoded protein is CASGEQGSYNSPLHF.